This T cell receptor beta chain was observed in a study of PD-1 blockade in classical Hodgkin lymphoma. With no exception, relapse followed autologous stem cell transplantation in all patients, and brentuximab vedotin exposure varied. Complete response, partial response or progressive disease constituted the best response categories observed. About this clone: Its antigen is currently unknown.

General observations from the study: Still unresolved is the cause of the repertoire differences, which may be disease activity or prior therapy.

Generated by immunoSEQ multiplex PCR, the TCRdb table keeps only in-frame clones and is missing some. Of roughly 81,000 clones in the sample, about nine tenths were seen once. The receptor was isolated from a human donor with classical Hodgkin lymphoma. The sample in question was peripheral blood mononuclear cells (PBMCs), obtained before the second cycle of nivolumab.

CDR3 sequence: CASSLVGGEGLEQYF. CDR3 sequence (DNA): TGTGCCAGCAGCTTAGTAGGGGGAGAGGGCCTCGAGCAGTACTTC. This chain joins TRBV7-9 and TRBJ2-7; D is possibly TRBD1 (6 bases). The germline gives CDR1 SEHNR, CDR2 FQNEAQ (reference sequence). Trimming took 1 base from V and 6 from J, leaving 16 bases between them. CDR3 length equals 15 residues.